This is a list of T cell receptor beta chains from one sample in a study of Ad26.COV2.S vaccination and SARS-CoV-2 variants. TCRdb keeps only in-frame clones here, not all; method: immunoSEQ multiplex PCR. The sample yields about 380,000 clones, about 83% seen once. Sequencing was performed on peripheral blood, taken in a trial of Ad26.COV2.S vaccine versus placebo. The origin of the receptors is a person between 18 and 60 years old who received the Ad26.COV2.S COVID-19 vaccine or a placebo. Both conserved end residues are part of each CDR3. Fields, in order: V gene, clone size, CDR3 protein. The size field is filled for only some rows; it gives once, few, many or a size class.

TRBV2 | few | CASSAQGVNTEAFF
TRBV2 | . | CASSGLGLTGANVLTF
TRBV16 | . | CASSQYPRGPGNYGYTF
TRBV4-1 | few | CASSQGGPADSNQPQHF
TRBV27 | . | CARGQGATDTQYF
TRBV19 | . | CASARVSSYNEQFF
TRBV9 | . | CASSVGGTAGNEQFF
TRBV19 | . | CASSRDRGIRDTQYF
TRBV7-2 | . | CASTPDSIPPLANYGYTF
TRBV29-1 | . | CSVASGDSPLHF
TRBV25-1 | . | CASSAPGVFNTEAFF
TRBV19 | . | CASSIDLTTNNEQFF
TRBV25-1 | . | CASRLAGGNEQFF
TRBV9 | . | CASSAPRRAATSYEQYF
TRBV3-1/TRBV3-2 | . | CASSQGTSGGAWETQYF
TRBV6-5 | . | CASRRRASRGETQYF
TRBV2 | . | CASRRSHNEKLFF
TRBV7-9 | . | CASSLFGGGAVTGELFF
TRBV5-1 | . | CASSRTPTDQPQHF
TRBV5-1 | . | CASNRDSSYEQYF
TRBV9 | . | CASSDGTGGEETQYF
TRBV20-1 | once | CSASQPNQPQHF
TRBV5-4 | . | CATLAGSSTDTQYF
TRBV7-9 | once | CASSSPSGGWNEQFF
TRBV7-2 | once | CASSFAGTSNYGYTF
TRBV5-1 | . | CASSLGRGSTDTQYF
TRBV7-3 | . | CASSLLAGGKNTGELFF
TRBV3-1/TRBV3-2 | . | CASSRDGQLNTEAFF
TRBV28 | . | CASSKQGADTQYF
TRBV5-6 | . | CASSASGDRGVKRGNEQFF
TRBV19 | . | CASSISPGNQPQHF
TRBV5-1 | . | CASSRAYGGSGELFF
TRBV6-5 | . | CASTQRRGFDQPQHF